This T cell receptor beta chain was captured in a study of T cell responses to AZD1222 COVID-19 vaccine. Findings of the study overall: In a largely white British group with more females than males, clonal diversity was possibly underestimated.

Turning to this clone: Its antigen is undetermined.

Sequenced by immunoSEQ multiplex PCR; TCRdb stores in-frame clones only, minus some. The table lists over 100,000 clones, more than 70% of them singletons. Specimen: peripheral blood, collected 28 days after the second AZD1222 dose. The sequence came from an adult who received the AZD1222 COVID-19 vaccine.

In nucleotides, the CDR3 is TGTGCCAGCAGGGCTAGCGGGACCGACTACAATGAGCAGTTCTTC. Its protein is CASRASGTDYNEQFF. The rearrangement uses TRBV6-5 and TRBJ2-1; 9 bases are shared with TRBD2. The trim removed 6 bases at V and 3 bases at J, leaving 6 bases unmatched. The germline gives CDR1 MNHEY, CDR2 SVGAGI. This CDR3 region has 15 residues.